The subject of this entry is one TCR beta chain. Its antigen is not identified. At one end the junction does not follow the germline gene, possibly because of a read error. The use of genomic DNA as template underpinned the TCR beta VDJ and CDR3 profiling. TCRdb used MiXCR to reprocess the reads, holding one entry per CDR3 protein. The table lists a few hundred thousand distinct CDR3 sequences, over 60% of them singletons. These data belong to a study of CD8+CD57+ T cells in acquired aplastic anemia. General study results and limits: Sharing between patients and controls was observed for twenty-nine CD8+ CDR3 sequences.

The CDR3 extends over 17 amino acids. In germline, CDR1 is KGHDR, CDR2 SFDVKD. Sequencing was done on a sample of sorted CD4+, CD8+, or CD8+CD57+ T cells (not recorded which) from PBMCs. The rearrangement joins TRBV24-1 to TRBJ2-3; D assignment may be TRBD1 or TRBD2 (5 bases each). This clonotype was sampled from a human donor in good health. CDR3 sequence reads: CATSDSRRVGPSDKQYF. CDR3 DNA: TGTGCCACCAGTGATTCGAGGCGGGTGGGACCCTCAGATAAGCAGTATTTT.